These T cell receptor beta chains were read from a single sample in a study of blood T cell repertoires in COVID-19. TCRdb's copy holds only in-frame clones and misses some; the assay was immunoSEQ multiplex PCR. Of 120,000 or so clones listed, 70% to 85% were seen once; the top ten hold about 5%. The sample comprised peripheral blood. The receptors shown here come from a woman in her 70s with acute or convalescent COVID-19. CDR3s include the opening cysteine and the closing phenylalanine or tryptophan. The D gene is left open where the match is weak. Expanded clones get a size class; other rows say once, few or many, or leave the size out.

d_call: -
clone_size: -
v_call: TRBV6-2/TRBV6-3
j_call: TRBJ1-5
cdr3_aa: CASSRPGGFNQPQHF
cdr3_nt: TGTGCCAGCAGCCGACCTGGCGGTTTCAATCAGCCCCAGCATTTT

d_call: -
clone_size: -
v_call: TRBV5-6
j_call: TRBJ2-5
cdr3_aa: CASSPSGQETQYF
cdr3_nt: TGTGCCAGCAGCCCCTCCGGCCAAGAGACCCAGTACTTC

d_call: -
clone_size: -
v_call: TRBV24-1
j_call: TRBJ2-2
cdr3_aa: CATSDRQGTGELFF
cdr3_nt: TGTGCCACCAGTGATCGGCAGGGGACCGGGGAGCTGTTTTTT

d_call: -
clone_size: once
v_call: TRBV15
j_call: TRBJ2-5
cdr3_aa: CATSRDPQETQYF
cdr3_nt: TGTGCCACCAGCAGAGACCCACAAGAGACCCAGTACTTC

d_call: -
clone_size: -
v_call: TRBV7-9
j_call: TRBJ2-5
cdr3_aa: CASSAKETQYF
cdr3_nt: TGTGCCAGCAGCGCTAAAGAGACCCAGTACTTC

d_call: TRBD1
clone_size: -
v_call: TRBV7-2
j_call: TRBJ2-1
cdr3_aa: CASSQDRGWHNEQFF
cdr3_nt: TGTGCCAGCAGCCAAGACAGGGGTTGGCACAATGAGCAGTTCTTC

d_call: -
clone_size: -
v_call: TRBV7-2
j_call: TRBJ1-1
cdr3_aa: CASSLHRLNTEAFF
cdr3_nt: TGTGCCAGCAGCTTGCACAGACTGAACACTGAAGCTTTCTTT

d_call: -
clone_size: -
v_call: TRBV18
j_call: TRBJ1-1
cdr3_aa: CASSPNVGANTEAFF
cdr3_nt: TGTGCCAGCTCACCCAATGTGGGGGCGAACACTGAAGCTTTCTTT

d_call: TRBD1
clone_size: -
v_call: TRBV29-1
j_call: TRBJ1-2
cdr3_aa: CSVGTGVDGYTF
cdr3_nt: TGCAGCGTCGGGACAGGGGTAGATGGCTACACCTTC

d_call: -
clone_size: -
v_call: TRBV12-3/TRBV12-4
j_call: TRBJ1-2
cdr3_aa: CASSQTGYGYTF
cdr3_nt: TGTGCCAGCAGCCAGACAGGTTATGGCTACACCTTC

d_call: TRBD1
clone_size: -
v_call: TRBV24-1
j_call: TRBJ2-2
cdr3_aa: CATSDWGTGADGELFF
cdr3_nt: TGTGCCACCAGTGATTGGGGGACAGGGGCGGATGGGGAGCTGTTTTTT

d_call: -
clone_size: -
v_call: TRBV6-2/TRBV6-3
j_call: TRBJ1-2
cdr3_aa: CASSYRQGGTNYGYTF
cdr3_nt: TGTGCCAGCAGTTACCGCCAGGGCGGCACTAACTATGGCTACACCTTC